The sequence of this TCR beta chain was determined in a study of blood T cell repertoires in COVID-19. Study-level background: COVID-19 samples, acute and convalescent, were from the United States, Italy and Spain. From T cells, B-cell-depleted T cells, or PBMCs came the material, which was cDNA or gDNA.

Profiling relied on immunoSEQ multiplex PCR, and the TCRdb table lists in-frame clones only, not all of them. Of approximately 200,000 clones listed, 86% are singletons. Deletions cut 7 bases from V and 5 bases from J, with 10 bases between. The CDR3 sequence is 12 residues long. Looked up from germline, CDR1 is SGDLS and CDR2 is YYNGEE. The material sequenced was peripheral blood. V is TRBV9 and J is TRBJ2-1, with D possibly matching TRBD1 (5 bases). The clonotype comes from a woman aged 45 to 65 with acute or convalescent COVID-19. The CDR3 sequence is CASGQGNNEQFF. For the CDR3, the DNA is TGTGCCAGCGGACAAGGAAACAATGAGCAGTTCTTC.